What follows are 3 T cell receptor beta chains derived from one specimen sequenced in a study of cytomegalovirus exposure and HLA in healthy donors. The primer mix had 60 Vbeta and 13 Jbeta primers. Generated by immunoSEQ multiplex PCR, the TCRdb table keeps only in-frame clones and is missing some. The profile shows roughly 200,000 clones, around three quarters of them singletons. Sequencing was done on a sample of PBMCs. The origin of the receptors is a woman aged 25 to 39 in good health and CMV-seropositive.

This CDR3 is CASSQERRIGELFF. DNA of the CDR3: TGTGCCAGCAGCCAGGAGCGCCGGATCGGGGAGCTGTTTTTT. The rearrangement uses TRBV4-2 and TRBJ2-2; D not resolved. Germline V CDR1 and CDR2: LGHNA, YNFKEQ. The V end was cut by 3 bases, the J end by 7 bases, with 12 bases between. The CDR3 has 14 amino acids.

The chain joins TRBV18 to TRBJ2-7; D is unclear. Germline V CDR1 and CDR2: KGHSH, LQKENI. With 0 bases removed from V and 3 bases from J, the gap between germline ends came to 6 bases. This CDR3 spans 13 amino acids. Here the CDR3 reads CASSPPSLYEQYF. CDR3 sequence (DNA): TGTGCCAGCTCACCACCGAGCCTCTACGAGCAGTACTTC.

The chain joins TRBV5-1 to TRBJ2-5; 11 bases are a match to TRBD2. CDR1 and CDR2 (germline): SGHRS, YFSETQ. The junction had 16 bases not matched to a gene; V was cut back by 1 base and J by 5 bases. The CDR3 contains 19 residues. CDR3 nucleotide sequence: TGCGCCAGCAGCTTGTATCCTAGCGGGGGGAAGAGGGTCCAGGAGACCCAGTACTTC. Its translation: CASSLYPSGGKRVQETQYF.